This T cell receptor beta chain was obtained from a study of T-cell reconstitution after alpha-beta-depleted transplantation in children. Molecular barcoding with unique molecular identifiers was used for the TCRbeta library. TCRdb independently ran MiXCR on the PCR reads; one entry per CDR3 protein. Of a few hundred thousand distinct CDR3 sequences detected, under 13% appear once; the ten largest clones hold more than 2%. Germline values: CDR1 LNHDA, CDR2 SQIVND (reference sequence). This CDR3 contains 16 residues. With 2 bases removed from V and 5 bases from J, the gap between germline ends came to 19 bases.

The genes are TRBV19 and TRBJ2-7; D may be TRBD1 (6 bases). The input for sequencing was PBMCs from the stem cell graft donor, taken from the stem cell graft. The TCR originated in a human donor who donated a stem cell graft to a child with acute lymphoblastic leukemia. CDR3 sequence reads: CASSISSAGVNDEQYF. As DNA, the CDR3 is TGTGCCAGTAGTATATCGTCGGCAGGGGTGAATGACGAGCAGTACTTC.